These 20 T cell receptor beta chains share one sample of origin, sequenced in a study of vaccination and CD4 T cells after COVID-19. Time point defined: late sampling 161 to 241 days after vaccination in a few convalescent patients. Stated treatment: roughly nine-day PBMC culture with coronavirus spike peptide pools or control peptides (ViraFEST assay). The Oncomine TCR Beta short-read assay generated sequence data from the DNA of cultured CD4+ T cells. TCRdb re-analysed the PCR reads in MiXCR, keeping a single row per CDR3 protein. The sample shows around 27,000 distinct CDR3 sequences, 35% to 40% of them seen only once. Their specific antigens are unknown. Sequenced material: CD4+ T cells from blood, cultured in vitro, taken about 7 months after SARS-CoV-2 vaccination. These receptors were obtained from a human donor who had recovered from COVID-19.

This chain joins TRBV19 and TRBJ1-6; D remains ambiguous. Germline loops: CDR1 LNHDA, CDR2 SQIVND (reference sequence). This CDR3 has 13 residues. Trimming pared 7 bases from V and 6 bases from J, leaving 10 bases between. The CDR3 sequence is CASKETLNSPLHF. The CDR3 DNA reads TGTGCCAGTAAGGAGACTCTTAATTCACCCCTCCACTTT. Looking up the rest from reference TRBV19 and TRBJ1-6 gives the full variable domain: DGGITQSPKYLFRKEGQNVTLSCEQNLNHDAMYWYRQDPGQGLRLIYYSQIVNDFQKGDIAEGYSVSREKKESFPLTVTSAQKNPTAFYLCASKETLNSPLHFGNGTRLTVT.

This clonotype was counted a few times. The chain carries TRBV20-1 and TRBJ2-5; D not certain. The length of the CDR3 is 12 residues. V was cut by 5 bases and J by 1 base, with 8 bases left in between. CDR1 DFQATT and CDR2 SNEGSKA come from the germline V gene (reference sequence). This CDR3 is CSARVGQETQYF. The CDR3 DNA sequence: TGCAGTGCTCGCGTGGGCCAAGAGACCCAGTACTTC.

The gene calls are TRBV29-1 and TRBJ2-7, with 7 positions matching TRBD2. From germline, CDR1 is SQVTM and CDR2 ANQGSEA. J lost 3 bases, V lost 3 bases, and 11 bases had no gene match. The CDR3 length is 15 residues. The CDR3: CSVDGLGGRDYEQYF. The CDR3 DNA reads TGCAGCGTTGACGGTTTGGGGGGGAGGGACTACGAGCAGTACTTC.

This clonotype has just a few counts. The CDR3 loop is CASRPPPSGAFF. CDR3 nucleotide sequence: TGTGCCAGCAGGCCTCCACCCAGTGGAGCTTTCTTT. The chain couples TRBV28 to TRBJ1-1; D is unclear. Germline V gene sequence: CDR1 MDHEN, CDR2 SYDVKM. V lost 6 bases and J 10 bases, leaving 15 bases between the germline ends. The CDR3 has 12 residues.

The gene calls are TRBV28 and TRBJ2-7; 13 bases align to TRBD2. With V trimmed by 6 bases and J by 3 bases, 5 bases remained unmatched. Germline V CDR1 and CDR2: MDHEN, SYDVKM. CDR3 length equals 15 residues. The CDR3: CASRPGLAGVYEQYF. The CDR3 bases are TGTGCCAGCAGACCCGGACTAGCGGGAGTCTACGAGCAGTACTTC.

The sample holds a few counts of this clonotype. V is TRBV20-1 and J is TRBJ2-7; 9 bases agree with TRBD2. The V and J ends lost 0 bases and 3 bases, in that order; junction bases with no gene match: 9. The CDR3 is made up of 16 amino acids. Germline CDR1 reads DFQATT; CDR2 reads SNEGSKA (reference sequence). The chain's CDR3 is CSARDRRRLADYEQYF. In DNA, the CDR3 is TGCAGTGCTAGAGATCGACGGCGACTAGCGGACTACGAGCAGTACTTC.

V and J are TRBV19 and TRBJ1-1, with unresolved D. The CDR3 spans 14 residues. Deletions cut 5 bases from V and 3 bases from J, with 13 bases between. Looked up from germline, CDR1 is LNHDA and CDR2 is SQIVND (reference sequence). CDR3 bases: TGTGCCAGTAGTTTCCTCATGATGCACACTGAAGCTTTCTTT. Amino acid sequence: CASSFLMMHTEAFF.

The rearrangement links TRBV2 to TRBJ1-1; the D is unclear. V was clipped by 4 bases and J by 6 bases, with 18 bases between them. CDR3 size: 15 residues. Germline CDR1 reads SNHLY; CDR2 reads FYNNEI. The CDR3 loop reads CASSGGHPTQAEAFF. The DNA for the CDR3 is TGTGCCAGCAGTGGTGGTCACCCGACGCAGGCTGAAGCTTTCTTT.

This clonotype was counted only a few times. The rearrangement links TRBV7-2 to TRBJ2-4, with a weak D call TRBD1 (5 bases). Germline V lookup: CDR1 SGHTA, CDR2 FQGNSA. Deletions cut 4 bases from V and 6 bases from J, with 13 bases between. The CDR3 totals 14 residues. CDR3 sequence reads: CASSSVMTVNIQYF. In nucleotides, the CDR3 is TGTGCCAGCAGCTCTGTCATGACAGTAAACATTCAGTACTTC.

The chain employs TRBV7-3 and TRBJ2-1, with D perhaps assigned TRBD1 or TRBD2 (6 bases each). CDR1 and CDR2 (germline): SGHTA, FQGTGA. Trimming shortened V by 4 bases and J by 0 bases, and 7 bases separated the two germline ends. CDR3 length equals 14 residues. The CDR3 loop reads CASSSGASYNEQFF. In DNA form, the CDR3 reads TGTGCCAGCAGCTCGGGGGCCTCCTACAATGAGCAGTTCTTC.

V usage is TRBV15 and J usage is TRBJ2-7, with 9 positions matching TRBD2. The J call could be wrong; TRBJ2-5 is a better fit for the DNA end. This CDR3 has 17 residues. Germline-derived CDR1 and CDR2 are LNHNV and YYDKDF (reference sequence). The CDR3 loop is CATGASISGGSRETQYF. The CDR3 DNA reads TGTGCCACCGGGGCTTCAATTAGCGGGGGTTCTCGAGAGACCCAGTACTTC.

CDR3 loop: CASSRTGRNGELFF. The CDR3 nucleotides are TGTGCCAGCAGCAGGACAGGGAGAAACGGGGAGCTGTTTTTT. J is TRBJ2-2 and V is TRBV7-9, with TRBD1 matching 8 bases. J lost 7 bases, V lost 5 bases, and 6 bases had no gene match. The V gene's germline CDR1 is SEHNR and CDR2 FQNEAQ (reference sequence). The CDR3 covers 14 residues.

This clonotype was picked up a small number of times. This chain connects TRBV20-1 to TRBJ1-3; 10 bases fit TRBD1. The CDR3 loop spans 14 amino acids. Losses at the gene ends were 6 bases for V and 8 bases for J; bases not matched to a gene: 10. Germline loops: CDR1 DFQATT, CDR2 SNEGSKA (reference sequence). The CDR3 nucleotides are TGCAGTGCGAGCGACAGGGGGCGCGGGGACACCATATATTTT. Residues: CSASDRGRGDTIYF.

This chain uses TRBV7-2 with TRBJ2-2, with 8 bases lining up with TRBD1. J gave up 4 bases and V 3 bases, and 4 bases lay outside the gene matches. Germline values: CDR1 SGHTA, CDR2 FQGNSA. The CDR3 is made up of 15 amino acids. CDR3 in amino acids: CASSFRQGSTGELFF. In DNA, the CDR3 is TGTGCCAGCAGCTTTCGACAGGGGAGCACCGGGGAGCTGTTTTTT. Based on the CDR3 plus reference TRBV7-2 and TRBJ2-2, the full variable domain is GAGVSQSPSNKVTEKGKDVELRCDPISGHTALYWYRQSLGQGLEFLIYFQGNSAPDKSGLPSDRFSAERTGGSVSTLTIQRTQQEDSAVYLCASSFRQGSTGELFFGEGSRLTVL.

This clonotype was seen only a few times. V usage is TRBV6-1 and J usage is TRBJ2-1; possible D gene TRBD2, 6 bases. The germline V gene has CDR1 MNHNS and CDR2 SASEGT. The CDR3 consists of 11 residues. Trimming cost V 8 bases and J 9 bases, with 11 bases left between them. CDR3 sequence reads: CASRRESEQFF. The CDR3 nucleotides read TGTGCCAGCCGGAGGGAAAGTGAGCAGTTCTTC.

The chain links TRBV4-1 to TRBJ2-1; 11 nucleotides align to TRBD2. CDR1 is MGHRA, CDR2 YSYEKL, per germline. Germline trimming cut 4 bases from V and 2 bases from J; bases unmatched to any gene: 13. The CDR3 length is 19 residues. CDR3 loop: CASSRSPVTSGSTYNEQFF. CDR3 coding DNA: TGCGCCAGCAGCCGTTCACCCGTAACTAGCGGGAGTACCTACAATGAGCAGTTCTTC.

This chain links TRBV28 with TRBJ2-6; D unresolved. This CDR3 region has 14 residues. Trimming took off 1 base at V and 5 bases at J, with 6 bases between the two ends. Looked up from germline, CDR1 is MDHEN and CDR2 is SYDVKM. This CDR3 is CASSLSWRANVLTF. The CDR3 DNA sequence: TGTGCCAGCAGTTTATCGTGGCGGGCCAACGTCCTGACTTTC.

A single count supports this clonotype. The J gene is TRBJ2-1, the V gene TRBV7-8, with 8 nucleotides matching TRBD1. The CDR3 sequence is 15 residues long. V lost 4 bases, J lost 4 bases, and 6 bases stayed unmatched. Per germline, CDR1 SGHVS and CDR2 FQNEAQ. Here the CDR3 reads CASSSDRGNYNEQFF. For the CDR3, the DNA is TGTGCCAGCAGCTCCGACAGGGGCAATTACAATGAGCAGTTCTTC. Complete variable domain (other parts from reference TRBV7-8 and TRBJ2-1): GAGVSQSPRYKVAKRGQDVALRCDPISGHVSLFWYQQALGQGPEFLTYFQNEAQLDKSGLPSDRFFAERPEGSVSTLKIQRTQQEDSAVYLCASSSDRGNYNEQFFGPGTRLTVL.

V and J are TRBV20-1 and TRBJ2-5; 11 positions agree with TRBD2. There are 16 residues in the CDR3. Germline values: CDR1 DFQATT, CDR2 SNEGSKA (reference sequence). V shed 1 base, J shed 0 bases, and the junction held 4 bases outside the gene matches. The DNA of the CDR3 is TGCAGTGCTAGAGGGACTAGCGGGTGGTACCAAGAGACCCAGTACTTC. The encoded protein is CSARGTSGWYQETQYF.

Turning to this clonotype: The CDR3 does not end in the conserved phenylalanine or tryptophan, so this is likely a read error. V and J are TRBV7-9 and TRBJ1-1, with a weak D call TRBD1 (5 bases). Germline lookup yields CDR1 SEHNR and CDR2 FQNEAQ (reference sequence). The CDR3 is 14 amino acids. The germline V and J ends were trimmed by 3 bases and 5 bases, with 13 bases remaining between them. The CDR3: CASSLTGTITEAFL. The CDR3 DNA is TGTGCCAGCAGCTTGACCGGGACTATAACTGAAGCTTTCCTT.